Listed here are 10 T cell receptor beta chains from one sample, sequenced in a study of blood T cell repertoires in COVID-19. This table comes from immunoSEQ multiplex PCR, and its TCRdb copy is limited to in-frame clones, with some not included. The sample contains roughly 82,000 clones, roughly four fifths of which appear only once. The sample comprised peripheral blood. The receptors shown here come from a man between 60 and 70 years old with acute or convalescent COVID-19.

The CDR3 bases are TGTGCCAGCAGTATAACAGGGATCTCTGGGGCCAACGTCCTGACTTTC. It is translated as CASSITGISGANVLTF. This chain joins TRBV27 and TRBJ2-6; a weak D match, TRBD1 (6 bases). Germline assignment: CDR1 MNHEY and CDR2 SMNVEV (reference sequence). The germline V and J ends were trimmed by 5 bases and 0 bases, with 11 bases remaining between them. This CDR3 comprises 16 residues.

The genes are TRBV29-1 and TRBJ2-4; TRBD1 is a possible D gene (5 bases). V dropped 2 bases and J dropped 6 bases, with 11 bases sitting between them. Germline V gene data show CDR1 as SQVTM and CDR2 as ANQGSEA. The CDR3 is 13 amino acids. Here the CDR3 reads CSVETGRGNIQYF. In DNA form, the CDR3 reads TGCAGCGTTGAAACCGGTAGGGGAAACATTCAGTACTTC.

V and J are TRBV11-2 and TRBJ1-1; 8 nucleotides agree with TRBD1. This CDR3 region has 14 residues. Looked up from germline, CDR1 is SGHAT and CDR2 is FQNNGV. The ends lost 7 bases at V and 3 bases at J; junction bases unmatched: 7. CDR3 in amino acids: CASTKNRGDTEAFF. Here the CDR3 DNA reads TGTGCCAGCACCAAGAACAGGGGGGACACTGAAGCTTTCTTT.

This clone has a single count. The rearrangement joins TRBV19 to TRBJ2-5; D unresolved. This CDR3 spans 13 amino acids. Germline V lookup: CDR1 LNHDA, CDR2 SQIVND (reference sequence). The V end was cut by 3 bases, the J end by 3 bases, with 8 bases between. The CDR3 DNA reads as TGTGCCAGTAGTATTCGCGCCAAAGAGACCCAGTACTTC. Translating gives CASSIRAKETQYF.

The chain has TRBV7-9 and TRBJ2-2; weak D call: TRBD2 (6 bases). Germline lookup yields CDR1 SEHNR and CDR2 FQNEAQ (reference sequence). The V end lost 10 bases, the J end lost 2 bases, and 14 bases lay between the germline ends. The CDR3 runs 14 residues. The CDR3 reads CAIGGQINTGELFF. For the CDR3, the DNA is TGTGCCATCGGAGGGCAGATCAACACCGGGGAGCTGTTTTTT.

This chain links TRBV3-1 (or the pseudogene TRBV3-2) with TRBJ2-3; 9 nucleotides line up with TRBD2. Germline assignment: CDR1 LGHDT and CDR2 YNNKEL (reference sequence). This CDR3 has 16 amino acids. The junction had 9 bases not matched to a gene; V was cut back by 4 bases and J by 4 bases. This CDR3 is CASSPVRLAGADTQYF. In nucleotides, the CDR3 is TGTGCCAGCAGCCCCGTCAGGTTAGCGGGAGCAGATACGCAGTATTTT.

The V and J genes are TRBV4-3 and TRBJ1-2; D ambiguous. CDR3 length: 15 residues. CDR1 is LGHNA, CDR2 YSLEER, per germline. Trimming pared 0 bases from V and 4 bases from J, leaving 12 bases between. The CDR3 bases are TGCGCCAGCAGCCAAGATTTAACCGCTAGCTATGGCTACACCTTC. It specifies CASSQDLTASYGYTF.

The V and J genes are TRBV10-3 and TRBJ2-1; 10 nucleotides agree with TRBD2. CDR1 is ENHRY and CDR2 is SYGVKD in the germline V gene. This CDR3 contains 15 residues. The trim removed 6 bases at V and 7 bases at J, leaving 9 bases unmatched. CDR3 region: CAISQPASGSNEQFF. The DNA of the CDR3 is TGTGCCATCAGCCAGCCAGCTAGCGGGAGTAATGAGCAGTTCTTC.

This clone was counted only a few times. This chain connects TRBV19 to TRBJ2-2; tentatively, D is TRBD1 (5 bases). V lost 4 bases and J lost 11, with 11 bases in between. The CDR3 covers 12 residues. The germline V gene encodes CDR1 LNHDA and CDR2 SQIVND (reference sequence). CDR3 DNA sequence: TGTGCCAGTAGTACGCGCCAGGGCGAGCTGTTTTTT. It translates to CASSTRQGELFF.

This clone was counted a single time. This chain joins TRBV27 and TRBJ1-2; no firm D call. This CDR3 comprises 13 residues. V gave up 5 bases and J gave up 2 bases, with 9 bases separating them. CDR1 and CDR2 (germline): MNHEY, SMNVEV (reference sequence). The CDR3 spells CASSPKSNYGYTF. The CDR3 nucleotides are TGTGCCAGCAGTCCTAAATCCAACTATGGCTACACCTTC.